The entry that follows covers one TCR beta chain sequence. Its target is unknown. Expressed TCRB transcripts were sequenced, since all the RNA that had been isolated was reverse transcribed. Libraries were prepared by immunoSEQ multiplex PCR; TCRdb keeps only in-frame clonotypes and omits some of them. Of roughly 400,000 clones in the sample, approximately 15% were seen once. This entry comes from a study of beta chain features in type 1 diabetes. Points from the study as a whole: Any HLA-type effect on TCRB rearrangement remained unresolved here. In all four CD4+ subsets, TCRB CDR3 length was significantly, moderately reduced in type 1 diabetes.

The CDR3 contains 15 residues. The J segment lost 4 bases and the V segment lost 6 bases, leaving 10 bases of the junction unmatched. Germline-derived CDR1 and CDR2 are MRHNA and SNTAGT. Around 0.12 L of blood, on average, came from one heparinised draw per donor. Over 95% purity was reached by all sorted populations. This chain uses TRBV6-4 with TRBJ2-7; 9 bases line up with TRBD2. The sequenced sample was naive CD4+ T cells from blood. This receptor was identified in a man aged 25-45 years in good health. CDR3 protein: CASSRGLAGQYEQYF. The CDR3 DNA reads as TGTGCCAGCAGCCGCGGGCTAGCGGGGCAGTACGAGCAGTACTTC.